This T cell receptor (beta chain) stems from a study of CD8 T cells in ankylosing spondylitis. Study-wide results and caveats: Earlier literature documents some of the motif variants in reactive arthritis synovial fluid and blood. Disease-associated clonotypes exhibited CD8+ identity and were relatively infrequent in peripheral blood.

The V gene's germline CDR1 is MNHEY and CDR2 SVGEGT. The CDR3 has 20 residues. The V and J ends lost 2 bases and 2 bases respectively, with 25 bases between them. Construction of TCR beta libraries was performed using quantitative 5'-RACE with molecular barcodes. MiXCR was run by TCRdb on the 5' RACE reads, yielding one entry per CDR3 protein. Among 250,000 or so distinct CDR3 sequences, about 10% were seen once, and the ten largest hold less than 3%. Comment on this clonotype: Its antigen is not identified.

The chain couples TRBV6-2 or TRBV6-3 to TRBJ2-1; weak D call: TRBD1 (6 bases). This clonotype originated in a male donor with ankylosing spondylitis or in good health (not recorded which). The sample comprised blood, either unsorted or a sorted T cell fraction (not recorded which). CDR3 region: CASSYRAGVYGGLAYNEQFF. The CDR3 nucleotides read TGTGCCAGCAGTTACCGAGCAGGGGTGTACGGCGGGCTGGCCTACAATGAGCAGTTCTTC.